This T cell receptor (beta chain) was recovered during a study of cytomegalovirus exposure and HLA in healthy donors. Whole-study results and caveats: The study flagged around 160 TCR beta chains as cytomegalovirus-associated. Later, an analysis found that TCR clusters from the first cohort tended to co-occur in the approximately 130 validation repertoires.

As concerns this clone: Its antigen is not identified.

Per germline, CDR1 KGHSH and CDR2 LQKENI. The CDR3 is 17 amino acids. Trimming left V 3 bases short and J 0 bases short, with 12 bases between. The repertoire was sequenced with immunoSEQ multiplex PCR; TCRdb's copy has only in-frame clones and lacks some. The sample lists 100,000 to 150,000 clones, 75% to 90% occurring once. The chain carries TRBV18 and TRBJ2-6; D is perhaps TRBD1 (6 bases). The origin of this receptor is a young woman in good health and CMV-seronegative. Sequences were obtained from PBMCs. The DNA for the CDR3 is TGTGCCAGCTCACCCCAGGGGCCCTACTCTGGGGCCAACGTCCTGACTTTC. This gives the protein CASSPQGPYSGANVLTF.